This paragraph reports one T cell receptor beta chain. The target antigen is unknown. The entry originates in a study of shared clonotypes between healthy human individuals. Study details: The study used three CD4 naive, three CD4 memory, two CD8 naive and one CD8 memory plate per donor. Study-wide results and caveats: Limited genetic and exposure-history diversity came from having few donors.

Sorted subsets were amplified in replicate PCRs using around 200 ng DNA, approximately 30,000 T cell genomes. Clones were read by immunoSEQ multiplex PCR, and TCRdb kept only the in-frame ones, dropping some. The sample consists of around 2,100,000 clones, approximately 94% of them appearing once. Naive CD8 cells were CD45RO-negative, positively selected for CCR7, excluding terminally differentiated effector memory CD45RA+ cells. Sequencing was carried out using naive CD8+ T cells sorted from blood. This sequence originates from a man between 18 and 29 years old in good health.

The CDR3 sequence is CASSFLSSYNEQFF. CDR3 nucleotides: TGTGCCAGCAGTTTCTTAAGCTCCTACAATGAGCAGTTCTTC. The gene calls are TRBV6-5 and TRBJ2-1; D ambiguous. Deletions cut 4 bases from V and 0 bases from J, with 7 bases between. The CDR3 has 14 residues. The germline V gene encodes CDR1 MNHEY and CDR2 SVGAGI.